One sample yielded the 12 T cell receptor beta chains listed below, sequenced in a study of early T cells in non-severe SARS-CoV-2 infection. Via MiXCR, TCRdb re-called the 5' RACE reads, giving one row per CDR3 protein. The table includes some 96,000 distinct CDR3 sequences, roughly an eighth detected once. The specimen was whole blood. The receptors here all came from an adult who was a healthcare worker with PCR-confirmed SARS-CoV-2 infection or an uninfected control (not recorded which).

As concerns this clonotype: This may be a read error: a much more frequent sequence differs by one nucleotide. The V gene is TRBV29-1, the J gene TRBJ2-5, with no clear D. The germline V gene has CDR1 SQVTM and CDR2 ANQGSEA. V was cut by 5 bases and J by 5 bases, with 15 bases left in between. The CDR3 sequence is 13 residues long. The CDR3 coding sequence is TGCAGCGTTTTGGGCAGAGCCCAGGAGACCCAGTACTTC. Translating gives CSVLGRAQETQYF.

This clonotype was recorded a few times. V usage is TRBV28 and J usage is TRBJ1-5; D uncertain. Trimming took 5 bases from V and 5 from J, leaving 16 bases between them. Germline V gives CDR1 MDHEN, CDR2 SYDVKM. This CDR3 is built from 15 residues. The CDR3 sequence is CASSPTWTTDQPQHF. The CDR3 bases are TGTGCCAGCAGTCCCACATGGACGACGGATCAGCCCCAGCATTTT. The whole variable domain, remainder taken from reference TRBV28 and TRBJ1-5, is DVKVTQSSRYLVKRTGEKVFLECVQDMDHENMFWYRQDPGLGLRLIYFSYDVKMKEKGDIPEGYSVSREKKERFSLILESASTNQTSMYLCASSPTWTTDQPQHFGDGTRLSIL.

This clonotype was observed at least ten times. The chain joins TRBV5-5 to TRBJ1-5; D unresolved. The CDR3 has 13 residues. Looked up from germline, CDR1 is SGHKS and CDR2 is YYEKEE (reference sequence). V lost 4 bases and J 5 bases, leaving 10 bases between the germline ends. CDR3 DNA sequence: TGTGCCAGCAGCCCCGGCCAGTATCAGCCCCAGCATTTT. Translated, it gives CASSPGQYQPQHF.

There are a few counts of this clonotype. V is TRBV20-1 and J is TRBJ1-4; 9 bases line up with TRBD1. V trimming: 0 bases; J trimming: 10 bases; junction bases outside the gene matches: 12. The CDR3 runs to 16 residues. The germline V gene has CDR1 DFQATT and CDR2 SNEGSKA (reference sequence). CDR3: CSARDLGDRAYGKLFF. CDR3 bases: TGCAGTGCTAGAGATCTGGGGGACAGGGCGTACGGAAAACTGTTTTTT.

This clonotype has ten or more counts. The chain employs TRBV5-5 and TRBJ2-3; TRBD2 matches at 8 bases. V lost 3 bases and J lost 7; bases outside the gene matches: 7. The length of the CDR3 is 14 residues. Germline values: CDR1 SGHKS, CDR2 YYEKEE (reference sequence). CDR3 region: CASSYWTGGNTQYF. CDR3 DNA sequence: TGTGCCAGCAGCTACTGGACGGGAGGGAATACGCAGTATTTT.

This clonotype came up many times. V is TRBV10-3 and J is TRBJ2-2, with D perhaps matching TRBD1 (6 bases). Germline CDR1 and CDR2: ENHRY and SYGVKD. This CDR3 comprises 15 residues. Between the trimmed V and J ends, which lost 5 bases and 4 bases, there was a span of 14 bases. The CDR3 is CAISRKQDSTGELFF. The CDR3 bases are TGTGCCATCAGTCGAAAACAGGACAGCACCGGGGAGCTGTTTTTT.

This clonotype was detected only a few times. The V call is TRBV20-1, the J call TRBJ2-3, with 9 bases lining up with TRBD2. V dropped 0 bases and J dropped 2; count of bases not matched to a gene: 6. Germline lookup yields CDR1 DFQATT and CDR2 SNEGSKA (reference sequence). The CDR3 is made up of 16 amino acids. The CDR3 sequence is CSARDLPSGDTDTQYF. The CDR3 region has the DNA TGCAGTGCTAGAGATCTCCCTAGCGGGGACACAGATACGCAGTATTTT.

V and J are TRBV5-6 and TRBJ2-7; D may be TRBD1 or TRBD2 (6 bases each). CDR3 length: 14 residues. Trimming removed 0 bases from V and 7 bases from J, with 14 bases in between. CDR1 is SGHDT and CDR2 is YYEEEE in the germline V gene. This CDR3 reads CASSLGGAPQEQYF. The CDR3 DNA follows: TGTGCCAGCAGCTTGGGGGGGGCTCCCCAAGAGCAGTACTTC.

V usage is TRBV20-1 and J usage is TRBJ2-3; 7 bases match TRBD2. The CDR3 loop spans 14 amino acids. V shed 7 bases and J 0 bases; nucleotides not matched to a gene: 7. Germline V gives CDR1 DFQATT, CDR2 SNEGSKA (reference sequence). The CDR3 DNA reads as TGCAGTGTTGGAGCGGGGTCTAGCACAGATACGCAGTATTTT. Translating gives CSVGAGSSTDTQYF.

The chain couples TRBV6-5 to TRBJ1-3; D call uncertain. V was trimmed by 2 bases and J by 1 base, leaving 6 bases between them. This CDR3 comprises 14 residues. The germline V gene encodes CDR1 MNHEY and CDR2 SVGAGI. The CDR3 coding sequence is TGTGCCAGCAGTTACGGGTCTTCTGGAAACACCATATATTTT. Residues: CASSYGSSGNTIYF.

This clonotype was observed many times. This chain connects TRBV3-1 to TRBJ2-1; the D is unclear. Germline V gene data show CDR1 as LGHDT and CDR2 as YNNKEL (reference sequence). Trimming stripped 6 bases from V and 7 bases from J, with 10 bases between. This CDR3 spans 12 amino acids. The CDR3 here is CASSQSGNEQFF. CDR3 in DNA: TGTGCCAGCAGTCAATCCGGGAATGAGCAGTTCTTC.

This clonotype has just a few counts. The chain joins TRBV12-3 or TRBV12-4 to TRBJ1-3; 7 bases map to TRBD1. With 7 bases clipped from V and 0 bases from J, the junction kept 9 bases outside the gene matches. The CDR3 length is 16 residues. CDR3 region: CASTQGGGLSGNTIYF. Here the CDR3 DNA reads TGTGCCAGCACCCAGGGGGGGGGACTCTCTGGAAACACCATATATTTT.